This T cell receptor (beta chain) was captured in a study of T cells expressing NK-cell markers. Background on the study: Obtained from sorted CD3+CD56+NKG2C+, CD3+CD56+NKG2C- and CD3+CD56-NKG2C+ T cells were the TCR beta repertoires.

Germline V lookup: CDR1 SGHTA, CDR2 FQGNSA. The CDR3 contains 16 residues. Using the 5' RACE reads, TCRdb records one entry per CDR3 protein without DNA. This repertoire includes 200,000 to 300,000 distinct CDR3 sequences. J is TRBJ2-3 and V is TRBV7-2; TCRdb indicates TRBD1, and absent DNA this call remains unverified. The sample taken for sequencing was blood T cells: a sorted CD56 or NKG2C T cell subset, CD4+ or CD8+ T cells, or bulk PBMC T cells (not recorded which). This receptor was identified in a man in his late teens or twenties in good health. CDR3 sequence reads: CASSLGMSGRTDTQYF.